This T cell receptor beta chain was recovered during a study of blood T cell repertoires in COVID-19 (dated by TCRdb to the early 2020s). Background for the entire study: Samples covering the acute and convalescent phases of COVID-19 were provided by collaborators in the United States, Italy and Spain. The material from the prospective study consisted of cDNA or gDNA derived from T cells, B-cell-depleted T cells, or PBMCs. The dataset comprised deeply sampled blood TCRbeta repertoires from subjects exposed to, actively infected with, or recovered from COVID-19. The repertoires were released in a freely available public database intended as a resource for research on the immune response to SARS-CoV-2. The samples were drawn from two sources: the first 160 participants of the ongoing ImmuneRACE study, and 1,000 to 1,500 subjects contributed by 6 global collaborators. Sample metadata almost always included a de-identified subject ID, COVID-19 status, age in years and sex. Where HLA class I and class II types were available, the types were taken from metadata supplied by the sample provider, not from assay-based typing.

The immunoSEQ Assay, a bias-controlled multiplex PCR, was used to amplify TCRbeta CDR3 regions from genomic DNA. The authors' pipeline ran thus. Within the assay, amplification of reference gene primers was used to estimate how many nucleated cells each sample contained. To quantify the absolute abundance of each unique TCRbeta CDR3 rearrangement, sequence reads were collapsed and filtered. For each sample, productive Simpson clonality was calculated as the square root of Simpson's diversity index over productive rearrangements. TCRdb's version of the immuneACCESS table is confined to in-frame rearrangements and falls short of the full clone set. An unresolved V gene accounts for under half of the shortfall where checked; the remainder is of unknown origin. V and J calls and clone size follow that table, whereas D and trimming were derived from the DNA. The sample table lists a few hundred thousand clones, 90% to 95% of them with a count of one. Of the sample, about 0.9% is held by the ten largest clones.

Results and caveats for the whole study, not just this receptor: Clinical and demographic metadata were provided uncurated, with the amount varying by source and participant.

Participants in the prospective study were aged about 18 to 95 years, lived in 20 to 25 United States geographic areas, and enrolled through a virtual design. Cohort assignment in the prospective study relied on participant-reported clinical history from a screening survey and a study questionnaire. A participant counted as exposed if, within 2 weeks of entering the study, that participant had been in contact with someone who had a PCR-confirmed or clinician-diagnosed COVID-19 case. Each participant in the prospective study had whole blood, serum and a nasopharyngeal or oropharyngeal swab collected by mobile phlebotomists. Over a roughly two-month period, participants in the prospective study had the option of providing additional blood draws and questionnaires. Blood samples from the prospective study were shipped frozen or at room temperature prior to DNA extraction. Comment on this clone: Its antigen remains undetermined. No much larger clone exists at a distance of one base, and base qualities are not known.

Sequences were obtained from PBMCs or T cells enriched from blood (not recorded which). The source of this sequence is a woman aged 40 to 55 who had been exposed to COVID-19.

The DNA sequence is as follows: TGCAGTGCTACTGACACAGGCTCCTATGGCTACACCTTC. Its translation reads: CSATDTGSYGYTF. The chain links TRBV20-1 with TRBJ1-2, and perhaps TRBD1 as D gene, on 5 matching bases. As encoded in the germline V gene (reference sequence), CDR1 is DFQATT while CDR2 is SNEGSKA. Trimming at the junction amounts to 4 bases on V and 4 bases on J, and the germline ends lie 13 bases apart. The CDR3 starts with the cysteine, ends with the phenylalanine, and has 13 residues. The entry retains the CDR3 DNA only, 39 bases that are in frame from base 1.